A selection of T cell receptor beta chains follows, all from one sample in a study of molecular identifiers for immune sequencing clone quantification. Each CDR3 protein is one row after TCRdb ran MiXCR on the PCR reads. The table records more than 50,000 distinct CDR3 sequences, over 15% of them present only once. Sequenced sample: naive CD8+ T cells from blood, with Jurkat cell RNA spiked in. The receptors here all came from a human donor in good health. Some libraries in this study had Jurkat cell RNA spiked in. Both conserved end residues are part of each CDR3. The D gene is left open where the match is weak. Some rows have no size entry. The others give once, few or many, or a class for an expanded clone.

>TRBV2|TRBJ2-3|TRBD2|many
TGTGCCAGCAGTGAAGTGGGAGCGGGAGTCGGCACAGATACGCAGTATTTT
CASSEVGAGVGTDTQYF
>TRBV4-1|TRBJ2-7|.|many
TGCGCCAGCAGCCAAGCAGGGAACGAGCAGTACTTC
CASSQAGNEQYF
>TRBV4-1|TRBJ2-7|.|many
TGCGCCAGCAGCCAACAGGGTAGCTACGAGCAGTACTTC
CASSQQGSYEQYF
>TRBV20-1|TRBJ1-4|.|.
TGCAGTGCTTGGAATGAAGAACTGTTTTTT
CSAWNEELFF
>TRBV6-1|TRBJ2-7|.|.
TGTGCCAGCCCGCCGGGGGAGAGCTACGAGCAGTACTTC
CASPPGESYEQYF
>TRBV9|TRBJ2-1|.|many
TGTGCCAGCAGCGGTGAGAACTCACCCTCCTACAATGAGCAGTTCTTC
CASSGENSPSYNEQFF
>TRBV21-1|TRBJ2-7|.|.
TGTGCCAGCAGCAAGTCGCTAGCGGGATGGGACCACGAGCAGTACTTC
CASSKSLAGWDHEQYF
>TRBV11-2|TRBJ2-3|.|many
TGTGCCAGCAGCTCACCCCCAGGGGCCACAGATACGCAGTATTTT
CASSSPPGATDTQYF
>TRBV4-3|TRBJ2-1|TRBD2|many
TGCGCCAGCAGCCAAGTCACTAGCGGGAGTAGTGAGCAGTTCTTC
CASSQVTSGSSEQFF
>TRBV7-6|TRBJ2-7|.|many
TGTGCCAGCAGCTTAGCGACGGGACCACACTACGAGCAGTACTTC
CASSLATGPHYEQYF
>TRBV4-1|TRBJ2-1|.|.
TGCGCCACAGCAGGGGGGGTGGGTGAGCAGTTCTTC
CATAGGVGEQFF
>TRBV27|TRBJ2-3|.|many
TGTGCCAGCAGTTTATTTGCAGAAACAGATACGCAGTATTTT
CASSLFAETDTQYF
>TRBV27|TRBJ1-5|.|many
TGTGCCAGCAGTCCTCCAGGGGTAGGTCAGCCCCAGCATTTT
CASSPPGVGQPQHF
>TRBV20-1|TRBJ2-7|TRBD2|many
TGCAGTGCGACGCGGGGAGGGTGGGCCTCCTACGAGCAGTACTTC
CSATRGGWASYEQYF
>TRBV4-1|TRBJ1-6|.|.
TGCGCCAGCAGCCCCTCCTGGGGGCCAGATAGGCCTTCCCTCCACTTT
CASSPSWGPDRPSLHF
>TRBV6-5|TRBJ2-2|TRBD2|many
TGTGCCAGCAGTATCCGGACTAGCGGGAACACCGGGGAGCTGTTTTTT
CASSIRTSGNTGELFF
>TRBV28|TRBJ1-5|.|many
TGTGCCAGCAGTTACTGGGGGTATCAGCCCCAGCATTTT
CASSYWGYQPQHF
>TRBV2|TRBJ2-7|.|.
TGTGCCAGCAGCCCTTCCTACGGGCAGTACTTC
CASSPSYGQYF
>TRBV5-1|TRBJ2-2|.|.
TGCGCCAGCAGCTTGGTCACTCAGCGGCCCACCGGGGAGCTGTTGTTT
CASSLVTQRPTGELLF
>TRBV29-1|TRBJ2-1|.|many
TGCAGCGTTGCTCTCCGCGGTAGCTCCTACAATGAGCAGTTCTTC
CSVALRGSSYNEQFF
>TRBV7-9|TRBJ2-5|TRBD1|many
TGTGCCAGCAGCTCTGGACAGGGGATAGAGACCCAGTACTTC
CASSSGQGIETQYF
>TRBV27|TRBJ2-7|TRBD1|many
TGTGCCAGCAGTCTACACGGGACAGGGTACTCCTACGAGCAGTACTTC
CASSLHGTGYSYEQYF
>TRBV28|TRBJ1-5|TRBD1|.
TGCGCCAGCAGTTTAATCGTGGCGACAGGGGACAATCAGCCCCAGCATTTT
CASSLIVATGDNQPQHF
>TRBV2|TRBJ2-7|TRBD2|many
TGTGCCAGCAGGGGGAGGGAGGGGTCCTACGAGCAGTACTTC
CASRGREGSYEQYF
>TRBV11-2|TRBJ2-7|.|many
TGTGCCAGCAGCCGGATCCAGGGCTACGAGCAGTACTTC
CASSRIQGYEQYF
>TRBV7-8|TRBJ2-4|.|many
TGTGCCAGCAGCCCCCTTAGCCTCCTCTGGGGTGCCAAAAACATTCAGTACTTC
CASSPLSLLWGAKNIQYF
>TRBV12-3/TRBV12-4|TRBJ1-1|TRBD1|.
TGTGCCAGCAGTTCGCCGGGACAGCCGTTGAACACTGAAGCTTTCTTT
CASSSPGQPLNTEAFF
>TRBV7-2|TRBJ2-1|TRBD2|.
TGTGCCGGCAGCAACAGGACTAGCGGATCTCAGAAAATCTTCAATGAGCAGTTCTTC
CAGSNRTSGSQKIFNEQFF
>TRBV12-3/TRBV12-4|TRBJ2-7|.|few
TGTGCCAGCAGTTCTAGTGGGGAGCAGTACTTC
CASSSSGEQYF
>TRBV11-2|TRBJ2-3|.|many
TGTGCCAGCAGCTTAGAGCCAGATACGCAGTATTTT
CASSLEPDTQYF